Sequencing of this T cell receptor beta chain was carried out in a study (dated by TCRdb to between 2015 and 2017). Concerning the study at large: The study tested whether tumor-infiltrating Tregs in breast cancer are recruited from blood Tregs or converted in situ from other CD4+ T cell subsets. Overall results and qualifications from the work: The greatest overlap of tumor-infiltrating Treg TCR alpha and beta sequences was with tumor naive CD4+ T cells, followed next by blood naive CD4+ T cells. The validation in the larger cohort was limited to a single TCR beta V-J rearrangement instead of whole repertoires. The TCR gene usage of tumor memory CD4+ T cells clustered together with blood and lymph node memory CD4+ cells and with lymph node naive CD4+ cells.

This clonotype came up once. Its antigen remains unidentified. The record has no base qualities; no much larger clone is one base away. A single read constitutes weak evidence. CD4+CD25+CD127-/low cells were isolated as Tregs. Tregs, naive and memory CD4+ T cells from tumor, blood and ipsilateral draining lymph nodes of roughly 5 breast cancer patients underwent full-length TCR alpha and beta sequencing. Tumor tissue and lymph nodes obtained by ipsilateral axillary dissection were perfused with PBS, cut into small pieces and digested using collagenase I and hyaluronidase. Sorted cell populations were confirmed by FACS to exceed 90% purity. Full-length TCR variable regions were amplified by 5' RACE PCR with constant-region reverse primers, followed by semi-nested PCR with Nested Universal Primer A. Using the ReliaPrep RNA Cell Miniprep System, total RNA was extracted, and the SMARTer RACE 5'/3' Kit was then used to reverse transcribe the RNA into 5'RACE-ready cDNA. Full-length TCR alpha and beta libraries were barcoded with multiplex adaptors and sequenced on an Illumina MiSeq. Regarding the original processing steps: For each of nine subset-tissue groups, sequencing data from the five patients were combined, and the groups were compared by unsupervised clustering of TCR gene usage. Repertoire similarity was calculated with the Morisita-Horn index, weighting shared sequences by their contribution to each repertoire. In TCRdb, the public reads were trimmed at Q25 with fastp and aligned with MiXCR, with productive beta chains retained. For every CDR3 protein sequence, its rows merge into one entry that carries the most common genes and DNA. TCRdb, rather than the study authors, made the V and J calls. Present in this sample are roughly 30,000 distinct CDR3 sequences, 27% of which were seen just once. The top ten hold around 2.3% of the sample.

The germline ends are 15 bases apart after V is trimmed by 5 bases and J by 8 bases. CDR1 SGHTA and CDR2 FQGTGA are derived from the germline V gene. The CDR3 measures 13 amino acids from cysteine to phenylalanine. The retained sequence is limited to the CDR3, 39 bases, with the frame set at the first base. The sequence was collected from a female donor with breast cancer. Material: tumor-infiltrating Tregs sorted from the breast tumor. The rearranged chain carries TRBV7-3 and TRBJ1-1, with the D gene not confidently named. The DNA is as follows: TGTGCCAGCAGCGTTAGCAGTAAAGAAGAAGCTTTCTTT. It encodes CASSVSSKEEAFF.